Listed below are T cell receptor beta chains from one sample, sequenced in a study of blood T cell repertoires in COVID-19. TCRdb keeps only in-frame clones here, not all; method: immunoSEQ multiplex PCR. The table has roughly 290,000 clones, 87% seen once; the top ten hold about 6%. Sequenced sample: PBMCs or T cells enriched from blood (not recorded which). Receptor source: a woman aged 40 to 50 who had recovered from COVID-19. The CDR3 runs from the conserved cysteine through the conserved F or W. Each record gives: D gene, clone size, V gene, J gene, CDR3 protein, CDR3 DNA. The D gene is left open where the match is weak. Some rows have no size entry. The others give once, few or many, or a class for an expanded clone.

>TRBD1|.|TRBV19|TRBJ2-1
CASSMPTPGQAYNEQFF
TGTGCCAGTAGTATGCCGACCCCGGGACAGGCCTACAATGAGCAGTTCTTC
>.|.|TRBV13|TRBJ1-5
CASSRGISNQPQHF
TGTGCCAGCTCGAGGGGGATAAGCAATCAGCCCCAGCATTTT
>TRBD1|once|TRBV2|TRBJ1-1
CASSTQGGNTEAFF
TGTGCCAGCAGTACCCAGGGGGGGAACACTGAAGCTTTCTTT
>TRBD1|.|TRBV5-8|TRBJ1-4
CASSPIGTGGEKLFF
TGTGCCAGCAGCCCCATCGGGACAGGGGGAGAAAAACTGTTTTTT
>.|.|TRBV29-1|TRBJ2-7
CSVEEAGSSYEQYF
TGCAGCGTTGAAGAGGCGGGGAGCTCCTACGAGCAGTACTTC
>TRBD1|.|TRBV28|TRBJ1-1
CASSPGTDSTEAFF
TGTGCCAGCAGCCCCGGGACAGACTCCACTGAAGCTTTCTTT
>.|.|TRBV27|TRBJ1-2
CASGGIEYGYTF
TGTGCCAGCGGGGGGATAGAGTATGGCTACACCTTC
>.|.|TRBV18|TRBJ1-4
CASSPGEGEKLFF
TGTGCCAGCTCACCAGGGGAGGGCGAAAAACTGTTTTTT
>TRBD1|.|TRBV29-1|TRBJ2-7
CSVASRGNYEQYF
TGCAGCGTTGCATCCAGGGGGAACTACGAGCAGTACTTC
>.|.|TRBV19|TRBJ1-5
CASKEGWNQPQHF
TGTGCCAGTAAAGAGGGTTGGAATCAGCCCCAGCATTTT
>TRBD1|.|TRBV6-2/TRBV6-3|TRBJ2-2
CASSGQGPQGGELFF
TGTGCCAGCAGTGGACAGGGGCCCCAGGGCGGGGAGCTGTTTTTT
>.|once|TRBV29-1|TRBJ2-7
CSVELWQGGDEQYF
TGCAGCGTTGAATTATGGCAGGGTGGAGACGAGCAGTACTTC
>.|.|TRBV23-1|TRBJ2-7
CASSQSWTIYEQYF
TGCGCCAGCAGTCAATCGTGGACTATTTACGAGCAGTACTTC
>.|.|TRBV12-3/TRBV12-4|TRBJ2-3
CASSPSDTQYF
TGTGCCAGCAGCCCCTCCGATACGCAGTATTTT
>.|.|TRBV5-4|TRBJ2-2
CASSLNYPTGELFF
TGTGCCAGCAGCTTGAACTACCCCACCGGGGAGCTGTTTTTT
>.|.|TRBV12-3/TRBV12-4|TRBJ2-3
CASRDSGTDTQYF
TGTGCCAGCAGGGATAGCGGCACAGATACGCAGTATTTT
>.|.|TRBV4-3|TRBJ1-6
CASSQDTESPLHF
TGCGCCAGCAGCCAAGATACGGAGTCACCCCTCCACTTT
>.|.|TRBV27|TRBJ1-2
CASSPPQGRVYTF
TGTGCCAGCAGCCCTCCCCAGGGTCGTGTCTACACCTTC
>TRBD1|few|TRBV3-1/TRBV3-2|TRBJ2-1
CASSPNDRQGVNEQFF
TGTGCCAGCAGCCCGAACGACAGGCAGGGGGTCAATGAGCAGTTCTTC
>.|.|TRBV2|TRBJ1-5
CASSVQGGNQPQHF
TGTGCCAGCAGTGTCCAGGGCGGCAATCAGCCCCAGCATTTT
>TRBD1|.|TRBV30|TRBJ1-3
CAWSAGQGLVGNTIYF
TGTGCCTGGAGTGCCGGACAGGGGCTCGTGGGAAACACCATATATTTT
>TRBD1|.|TRBV7-2|TRBJ2-1
CASSEPGQGAYNEQFF
TGTGCCAGCAGCGAGCCGGGACAGGGGGCCTACAATGAGCAGTTCTTC
>.|.|TRBV4-3|TRBJ1-6
CASSQEPSSYNSPLHF
TGCGCCAGCAGCCAAGAACCGAGCTCCTATAATTCACCCCTCCACTTT
>.|.|TRBV19|TRBJ2-1
CASSASGGYRYNEQFF
TGTGCCAGTAGTGCCTCGGGGGGCTACCGATACAATGAGCAGTTCTTC
>TRBD2|.|TRBV6-5|TRBJ2-2
CASSYSGGRYTGELFF
TGTGCCAGCAGTTACTCTGGCGGGAGATACACCGGGGAGCTGTTTTTT
>TRBD1|.|TRBV10-3|TRBJ2-1
CAIRGTGDYNEQFF
TGTGCCATCAGGGGGACAGGAGATTACAATGAGCAGTTCTTC
>.|.|TRBV24-1|TRBJ2-3
CATSSQGGGTDTQYF
TGTGCCACCAGTTCACAGGGAGGGGGGACAGATACGCAGTATTTT
>TRBD1|.|TRBV12-3/TRBV12-4|TRBJ2-5
CASTGQGVGTQYF
TGTGCCAGCACCGGACAGGGGGTCGGGACCCAGTACTTC
>TRBD1|few|TRBV6-2/TRBV6-3|TRBJ1-5
CASSRDRGLNQPQHF
TGTGCCAGCAGTAGGGACAGGGGTCTGAATCAGCCCCAGCATTTT
>TRBD2|.|TRBV14|TRBJ2-1
CASSLGLAGVSEQFF
TGTGCCAGCAGCTTGGGACTAGCGGGAGTTAGTGAGCAGTTCTTC
>.|.|TRBV4-3|TRBJ2-1
CASSQDSGGGRNEQFF
TGCGCCAGCAGCCAAGATTCGGGTGGGGGGAGAAATGAGCAGTTCTTC
>TRBD2|.|TRBV10-3|TRBJ2-7
CAISPRQGETSGNFYEQYF
TGTGCCATCAGCCCCCGACAGGGCGAGACTAGCGGGAATTTCTACGAGCAGTACTTC
>.|.|TRBV7-2|TRBJ1-2
CASSLDGVDGYTF
TGTGCCAGCAGCTTAGACGGGGTGGATGGCTACACCTTC
>TRBD1|.|TRBV5-1|TRBJ1-1
CASRTGLNTEAFF
TGCGCCAGCCGGACAGGGTTGAACACTGAAGCTTTCTTT
>.|.|TRBV28|TRBJ2-7
CASNRQPYEQYF
TGTGCCAGCAACAGACAGCCCTACGAGCAGTACTTC
>TRBD2|.|TRBV7-9|TRBJ2-3
CASSLVAGSNADTQYF
TGTGCCAGCAGCTTAGTAGCGGGGTCCAACGCAGATACGCAGTATTTT
>TRBD1|once|TRBV13|TRBJ1-2
CASSLGDRANYGYTF
TGTGCCAGCAGCCTAGGGGACAGGGCGAACTATGGCTACACCTTC
>TRBD1|.|TRBV2|TRBJ2-4
CASRNRGPGNIQYF
TGTGCCAGCAGGAACAGGGGCCCGGGGAACATTCAGTACTTC
>.|once|TRBV28|TRBJ1-4
CASSSRGGRGEKLFF
TGTGCCAGCAGTTCCCGGGGAGGCCGGGGGGAAAAACTGTTTTTT
>.|.|TRBV12-3/TRBV12-4|TRBJ1-2
CASSYQGPYGYTF
TGTGCCAGCAGTTACCAGGGCCCCTATGGCTACACCTTC
>.|.|TRBV7-8|TRBJ2-1
CASSQGVAGQFF
TGTGCCAGCAGCCAGGGGGTAGCGGGGCAGTTCTTC
>.|.|TRBV6-1|TRBJ1-2
CASSEIEGFPVGYTF
TGTGCCAGCAGTGAAATTGAGGGCTTCCCGGTTGGCTACACCTTC
>.|.|TRBV15|TRBJ1-1
CATSTLSLENTEAFF
TGTGCCACCAGCACTCTTAGCTTAGAGAACACTGAAGCTTTCTTT
>.|.|TRBV11-2|TRBJ1-6
CASSFRSSYNSPLHF
TGTGCCAGCAGCTTCAGAAGCTCCTATAATTCACCCCTCCACTTT
>TRBD1|.|TRBV19|TRBJ1-3
CASADRDGNTIYF
TGTGCCAGTGCCGACAGGGACGGAAACACCATATATTTT
>TRBD1|.|TRBV7-2|TRBJ1-3
CASSLATGLGNTIYF
TGTGCCAGCAGCTTAGCGACAGGGCTTGGAAACACCATATATTTT
>TRBD1|.|TRBV18|TRBJ1-2
CASSPGTGVGYTF
TGTGCCAGCTCACCAGGGACAGGGGTTGGCTACACCTTC
>TRBD1|.|TRBV14|TRBJ1-2
CASSQYQGDDYGYTF
TGTGCCAGCAGCCAATACCAGGGGGACGACTATGGCTACACCTTC
>.|.|TRBV6-1|TRBJ2-1
CASSELAINNEQFF
TGTGCCAGCAGTGAGCTAGCGATTAACAATGAGCAGTTCTTC
>.|.|TRBV28|TRBJ1-5
CASSFRVYSNQPQHF
TGTGCCAGCAGTTTCAGGGTTTATAGCAATCAGCCCCAGCATTTT
>TRBD1|.|TRBV20-1|TRBJ1-1
CSARTGAAFF
TGCAGTGCCAGAACAGGGGCCGCTTTCTTT
>TRBD1|.|TRBV7-2|TRBJ1-5
CASSLDRDPRQPQHF
TGTGCCAGCAGCCTTGACAGGGACCCTCGGCAGCCCCAGCATTTT
>.|.|TRBV7-9|TRBJ1-1
CASIGRGAKNTEAFF
TGTGCCAGCATTGGGCGGGGGGCAAAGAACACTGAAGCTTTCTTT